The clone carrying this TCR beta chain was counted many times. Its specificity is unknown. These data are taken from a study of T cell repertoires in cytomegalovirus infection. Each CDR3 protein gets one entry after TCRdb re-called the reads with MiXCR. There are about 500,000 distinct CDR3 sequences in the sample; about 33% occur only once, and roughly 15% lies in the top ten. The sequenced sample was cultured PBMCs, obtained from culture after CMV antigen stimulation. This clonotype was sampled from a human donor in good health (CMV status not recorded). Some clones in this sample may be carry-over from other donors' samples.

The CDR3 protein is CASSSHLAVTDTQYF. CDR3 bases: TGTGCCAGCAGTTCCCACTTGGCGGTCACAGATACGCAGTATTTT. The chain recombines TRBV12-3 or TRBV12-4 with TRBJ2-3; the D is unclear. There are 15 residues in the CDR3. Trimming removed 4 bases from V and 2 bases from J, with 13 bases in between.